The 22 T cell receptor beta chains in this list originate from one sample, sequenced in a study of blood T cell repertoires in COVID-19. TCRdb's copy holds only in-frame clones and misses some; the assay was immunoSEQ multiplex PCR. The sample carries 150,000 or so clones, approximately 90% recorded once. Material for sequencing was peripheral blood. The receptors here all came from a man aged 50-59 years with acute or convalescent COVID-19.

This clone was detected once. V usage is TRBV7-9 and J usage is TRBJ2-1; no definite D call. CDR3 length: 11 residues. In germline, CDR1 is SEHNR, CDR2 FQNEAQ (reference sequence). Trimming removed 11 bases from V and 6 bases from J, with 11 bases in between. CDR3: CALTAVNEQFF. CDR3 nucleotide sequence: TGTGCCCTCACCGCAGTCAATGAGCAGTTCTTC.

CDR3 protein: CASRGTGANYGYTF. CDR3 nucleotides: TGTGCCAGCAGAGGGACAGGAGCTAACTATGGCTACACCTTC. V and J are TRBV28 and TRBJ1-2; 8 nucleotides line up with TRBD1. Losses at the gene ends were 6 bases for V and 0 bases for J; bases not matched to a gene: 3. Germline loops: CDR1 MDHEN, CDR2 SYDVKM. This CDR3 spans 14 amino acids.

The table lists this clone with many counts. The genes are TRBV6-1 and TRBJ1-4; the D gene is possibly TRBD1 (6 bases). The CDR3 totals 15 residues. Per the germline V gene, CDR1 is MNHNS and CDR2 is SASEGT. V was shortened by 1 base and J by 7 bases, with 13 bases between the two germline ends. CDR3 DNA sequence: TGTGCCAGCAGTGAAGGGGGGGGCGCGAGTGAAAAACTGTTTTTT. Residues: CASSEGGGASEKLFF.

The chain is built from TRBV5-1 and TRBJ1-6; D remains ambiguous. The germline CDR1 and CDR2 sequences are SGHRS and YFSETQ. The CDR3 covers 16 residues. V dropped 4 bases and J dropped 6 bases, with 17 bases sitting between them. CDR3 loop: CASSGGSQMVNSPLHF. The CDR3 nucleotides are TGCGCCAGCAGCGGAGGCAGTCAAATGGTTAATTCACCCCTCCACTTT.

The chain is built from TRBV24-1 and TRBJ1-5, with D unresolved. With 9 bases removed from V and 0 bases from J, the gap between germline ends came to 14 bases. The CDR3 has 15 residues. The germline V gene encodes CDR1 KGHDR and CDR2 SFDVKD. The CDR3 is CATRERGPSNQPQHF. The DNA of the CDR3 is TGTGCCACCCGAGAACGTGGTCCTAGCAATCAGCCCCAGCATTTT.

The rearrangement links TRBV6-5 to TRBJ2-7; possibly TRBD2 for D (6 bases). Germline V gene lookup returns CDR1 MNHEY and CDR2 SVGAGI. The V and J ends lost 4 bases and 4 bases respectively, with 11 bases between them. This CDR3 has 13 amino acids. The CDR3 sequence: CASSSPAGYEQYF. CDR3 bases: TGTGCCAGCAGTTCGCCCGCGGGGTACGAGCAGTACTTC.

This sequence joins TRBV5-1 and TRBJ1-4, with unresolved D. The CDR3 sequence is 14 residues long. From germline, CDR1 is SGHRS and CDR2 YFSETQ. V was shortened by 0 bases and J by 7 bases, with 10 bases between the two germline ends. The CDR3 protein is CASSLGGSGEKLFF. CDR3 DNA: TGCGCCAGCAGCTTGGGCGGATCGGGTGAAAAACTGTTTTTT.

This clone was counted once. The chain links TRBV5-1 to TRBJ2-1, with 8 bases lining up with TRBD2. V was clipped by 4 bases and J by 6 bases; unmatched bases: 9. The CDR3 is 15 amino acids. CDR1 is SGHRS and CDR2 is YFSETQ in the germline V gene. The CDR3 spells CASSLGLAGLNEQFF. The DNA of the CDR3 is TGCGCCAGCAGCCTTGGATTAGCGGGACTCAATGAGCAGTTCTTC.

V is TRBV28 and J is TRBJ1-4; tentative D call: TRBD1 (5 bases). Per the germline V gene, CDR1 is MDHEN and CDR2 is SYDVKM. V lost 3 bases to trimming and J lost 4 bases, with 12 bases between them. The CDR3 extends over 15 amino acids. The CDR3 here is CASSFRAGINEKLFF. In DNA, the CDR3 is TGTGCCAGCAGTTTTAGGGCAGGGATTAATGAAAAACTGTTTTTT. Full variable domain (rest looked up from reference TRBV28 and TRBJ1-4): DVKVTQSSRYLVKRTGEKVFLECVQDMDHENMFWYRQDPGLGLRLIYFSYDVKMKEKGDIPEGYSVSREKKERFSLILESASTNQTSMYLCASSFRAGINEKLFFGSGTQLSVL.

This clone was observed a few times. The chain joins TRBV28 to TRBJ1-5, with TRBD1 identical over 9 bases. Trimming cost V 6 bases and J 5 bases; bases outside gene matches: 14. The CDR3 runs to 17 residues. Germline V gene lookup returns CDR1 MDHEN and CDR2 SYDVKM. The chain's CDR3 is CASRPRFGTGYYQPQHF. CDR3 nucleotide sequence: TGTGCCAGCAGACCCCGGTTCGGGACAGGGTATTATCAGCCCCAGCATTTT.

This clone was seen just once. The chain links TRBV6-6 to TRBJ1-1; 7 bases line up with TRBD1. From germline, CDR1 is MNHNY and CDR2 SVGAGI (reference sequence). This CDR3 spans 13 amino acids. Losses at the gene ends were 6 bases for V and 11 bases for J; bases not matched to a gene: 12. CDR3 DNA sequence: TGTGCCAGCAGACTTCGACAGGGCCTAAGGGCTTTCTTT. Its translation: CASRLRQGLRAFF.

The chain employs TRBV9 and TRBJ1-1; TRBD1 is a possible D gene (6 bases). V shed 4 bases and J shed 5 bases, with 15 bases lying between them. The CDR3 sequence is 14 residues long. Germline V gene data show CDR1 as SGDLS and CDR2 as YYNGEE. CDR3 residues: CASSLAGAPTEAFF. CDR3 nucleotides: TGTGCCAGCAGCCTGGCAGGGGCGCCTACTGAAGCTTTCTTT.

The chain has TRBV20-1 and TRBJ2-1; TRBD2 agrees at 7 bases. This CDR3 region has 12 residues. Per the germline V gene, CDR1 is DFQATT and CDR2 is SNEGSKA (reference sequence). With V trimmed by 3 bases and J by 10 bases, 6 bases remained unmatched. CDR3 residues: CSASGRAGEQFF. As DNA, the CDR3 is TGCAGTGCTAGTGGGAGGGCCGGAGAGCAGTTCTTC.

In its sample, this clone was seen once. The V gene is TRBV7-9, the J gene TRBJ1-4; D possibly corresponds to TRBD1 (6 bases). CDR3 length: 15 amino acids. Trimming stripped 1 base from V and 3 bases from J, with 9 bases between. CDR1 SEHNR and CDR2 FQNEAQ come from the germline V gene (reference sequence). The CDR3 loop reads CASSLEGTSNEKLFF. CDR3 sequence (DNA): TGTGCCAGCAGCTTAGAAGGGACATCTAATGAAAAACTGTTTTTT.

The genes are TRBV2 and TRBJ1-1; possible D gene TRBD1, 5 bases. This CDR3 spans 11 amino acids. V was pared by 7 bases and J by 7 bases, with 10 bases between. In germline, CDR1 is SNHLY, CDR2 FYNNEI. The DNA of the CDR3 is TGTGCCAGCACCCTAGGGGTTGAAGCTTTCTTT. This encodes CASTLGVEAFF.

The chain employs TRBV30 and TRBJ2-2, with D hard to call. The V end was cut by 2 bases, the J end by 5 bases, with 3 bases between. The CDR3 extends over 11 amino acids. Germline-derived CDR1 and CDR2 are GTSNPN and SVGIG (reference sequence). Here the CDR3 DNA reads TGTGCCTGGAGTCAAACCGGGGAGCTGTTTTTT. This gives the protein CAWSQTGELFF.

This clone was seen a single time. CDR3 DNA sequence: TGTGCCAGTAAAGCGGTTGGGCAGGGGTATTCTGGCTACACCTTC. As protein: CASKAVGQGYSGYTF. V usage is TRBV19 and J usage is TRBJ1-2; D is perhaps TRBD1 (6 bases). Trimming took off 7 bases at V and 7 bases at J, with 22 bases between the two ends. CDR1 is LNHDA and CDR2 is SQIVND in the germline V gene (reference sequence). The CDR3 is made up of 15 amino acids.

The chain uses TRBV6-5 and TRBJ2-1, with D possibly TRBD2 on 6 matching bases. The ends were cut back, 5 bases at V and 2 bases at J, with 10 bases in the middle. Germline values: CDR1 MNHEY, CDR2 SVGAGI. The CDR3 is made up of 14 amino acids. CDR3 nucleotide sequence: TGTGCCAGCAGTATACGGGAGACCTACAATGAGCAGTTCTTC. It yields the protein CASSIRETYNEQFF.

This clone was found once. This rearrangement joins TRBV6-5 to TRBJ2-1; D unresolved. Germline loops: CDR1 MNHEY, CDR2 SVGAGI. Trimming shortened V by 2 bases and J by 3 bases, and 2 bases separated the two germline ends. This CDR3 is 12 amino acids long. CDR3 region: CASSYRYNEQFF. The CDR3 DNA sequence: TGTGCCAGCAGTTACCGCTACAATGAGCAGTTCTTC.

The count of this clone is one. The chain joins TRBV6-5 to TRBJ1-3; 8 positions agree with TRBD1. Per the germline V gene, CDR1 is MNHEY and CDR2 is SVGAGI. The CDR3 totals 15 residues. J was trimmed by 1 base and V by 6 bases; bases with no gene match: 5. The CDR3 sequence is CASSPQGVSGNTIYF. DNA for the CDR3: TGTGCCAGCAGCCCACAGGGGGTGTCTGGAAACACCATATATTTT.

CDR3 DNA sequence: TGCGCCAGCAGCCCGAAGTTGGAGGGAGGGCGTTTCGAGCAGTACTTC. It yields the protein CASSPKLEGGRFEQYF. This chain uses TRBV10-1 with TRBJ2-7, with 7 bases that match TRBD2. J lost 6 bases, V lost 6 bases, and 17 bases had no gene match. Germline loops: CDR1 WNHNN, CDR2 SYGVQD (reference sequence). The CDR3 loop spans 16 amino acids.

J is TRBJ2-3 and V is TRBV10-2; 11 positions agree with TRBD2. Trimming cost V 8 bases and J 4 bases; bases outside gene matches: 14. CDR1 and CDR2 (germline): WSHSY, SAAADI. This CDR3 is built from 17 residues. Written as DNA, the CDR3 is TGCGCCAGCTCACGCCATACTAGCGGGGGTGGCGCAGATACGCAGTATTTT. Protein sequence: CASSRHTSGGGADTQYF.